What follows are 30 T cell receptor beta chains derived from one specimen sequenced in a study of T cells in Graves' hyperthyroidism and ophthalmopathy (dated by TCRdb to the late 2010s). The library was made by multiplex PCR. These reads were obtained on an Illumina HiSeq 2000. The TCR beta CDR3 regions were amplified from RNA transcripts. The TCR CDR3 was subjected to a first round of RT-PCR using the HTBI primer set and the Qiagen OneStep RT-PCR kit. TCRdb ran its own pipeline on the public reads, namely fastp trimming at Q25 and MiXCR clone calling, and kept in-frame beta chains. One record per CDR3 amino acid sequence lists the most common genes and DNA. This sample lists about 610,000 distinct CDR3 sequences; roughly 14% were detected once. 3.5% to 4.5% of the sample is taken by the ten largest. The sample consisted of blood. Every receptor here comes from a woman aged 40-49 years with Graves' ophthalmopathy.

This clonotype was counted ten times or more. V and J are TRBV6-1 and TRBJ1-1; D is ambiguous. Trimming shortened V by 11 bases and J by 2 bases, and 12 bases separated the two germline ends. Germline loops: CDR1 MNHNS, CDR2 SASEGT. This CDR3 has 12 amino acids. CDR3 region: CASRRSNTEAFF. The CDR3 nucleotides are TGTGCCTCCCGCAGGAGTAACACTGAAGCTTTCTTT.

This clonotype occurred many times. The genes are TRBV12-3 or TRBV12-4 and TRBJ1-2, with TRBD1 matching over 8 bases. This CDR3 has 13 residues. Trimming cost V 3 bases and J 6 bases; bases outside gene matches: 3. The CDR3: CASSLDRVDGYTF. The CDR3 nucleotides are TGTGCCAGCAGTTTGGACAGGGTGGATGGCTACACCTTC.

The chain links TRBV29-1 to TRBJ1-1; 10 bases match TRBD1. J was trimmed by 5 bases and V by 7 bases; bases with no gene match: 7. The length of the CDR3 is 13 residues. The germline CDR1 and CDR2 sequences are SQVTM and ANQGSEA. DNA for the CDR3: TGCAGCGCTAGCACGGGACAGGGGACTGAAGCTTTCTTT. Amino acids: CSASTGQGTEAFF.

The chain couples TRBV7-2 to TRBJ1-6, with D uncertain. Germline assignment: CDR1 SGHTA and CDR2 FQGNSA. Trimming cost V 3 bases and J 6 bases, with 12 bases left between them. There are 15 residues in the CDR3. The CDR3 sequence: CASSLGGGSNSPLHF. The CDR3 DNA sequence: TGTGCCAGCAGCTTGGGCGGTGGGTCTAATTCACCCCTCCACTTT.

Ten or more counts support this clonotype. The gene calls are TRBV2 and TRBJ1-1, with TRBD1 identical over 10 bases. The CDR3 is 13 residues long. The trim removed 4 bases at V and 11 bases at J, leaving 7 bases unmatched. Germline V lookup: CDR1 SNHLY, CDR2 FYNNEI. The CDR3 DNA sequence: TGTGCCAGCAGTGGCTGGGACAGGGGTCGGGCTTTCTTT. Translating it yields CASSGWDRGRAFF. Together with reference TRBV2 and TRBJ1-1, the CDR3 gives the full variable domain: EPEVTQTPSHQVTQMGQEVILRCVPISNHLYFYWYRQILGQKVEFLVSFYNNEISEKSEIFDDQFSVERPDGSNFTLKIRSTKLEDSAMYFCASSGWDRGRAFFGQGTRLTVV.

The chain links TRBV7-2 to TRBJ2-5; a weak D match, TRBD2 (5 bases). The V end was cut by 5 bases, the J end by 4 bases, with 17 bases between. CDR1 and CDR2 from the germline V gene are SGHTA and FQGNSA. This CDR3 comprises 15 residues. CDR3 sequence (DNA): TGTGCCAGCAGCCCGGAGGAAGGGTTACGAGAGACCCAGTACTTC. This translates into CASSPEEGLRETQYF.

This clonotype has at least ten counts. The chain links TRBV27 to TRBJ2-7; TRBD1 or TRBD2 may be the D gene (5 bases each). V shed 5 bases and J shed 9 bases, with 14 bases lying between them. Germline CDR1 is MNHEY and CDR2 is SMNVEV (reference sequence). The CDR3 is made up of 12 amino acids. The CDR3 region has the DNA TGTGCCAGCAGTCAGACAGCGGTCGGGCAGTACTTC. This sequence encodes CASSQTAVGQYF.

The gene calls are TRBV6-5 and TRBJ1-1, with D unclear. Germline V gene sequence: CDR1 MNHEY, CDR2 SVGAGI. The CDR3 is 13 amino acids. The V end lost 2 bases, the J end lost 4 bases, and 8 bases lay between the germline ends. The CDR3 DNA reads TGTGCCAGCAGTTACAATTGGGGCACTGAAGCTTTCTTT. Its translation: CASSYNWGTEAFF.

This clonotype came up many times. The rearrangement links TRBV12-3 or TRBV12-4 to TRBJ2-7, with D perhaps being TRBD1 or TRBD2 (5 bases each). The CDR3 spans 14 residues. V gave up 5 bases and J gave up 6 bases, with 17 bases separating them. The CDR3 DNA is TGTGCCAGCAGTCCGGGGCCCCGCTCGCTCGAGCAGTACTTC. Translation: CASSPGPRSLEQYF.

This clonotype was seen many times. The chain has TRBV7-2 and TRBJ2-7; D is perhaps TRBD1 (6 bases). This CDR3 spans 12 amino acids. V was pared by 11 bases and J by 4 bases, with 15 bases between. Germline assignment: CDR1 SGHTA and CDR2 FQGNSA. The CDR3 region is CAGGRDRYEQYF. The CDR3 DNA follows: TGTGCCGGGGGCAGGGATAGGTACGAGCAGTACTTC.

V gene TRBV6-1 combines with J gene TRBJ2-7; 14 nucleotides agree with TRBD2. The germline CDR1 and CDR2 sequences are MNHNS and SASEGT. V lost 6 bases, J lost 5 bases, and 3 bases stayed unmatched. The CDR3 is made up of 14 amino acids. The CDR3 DNA follows: TGTGCCAGCAGGGGACTAGCGGGAGCAGACGAGCAGTACTTC. It codes for CASRGLAGADEQYF.

V is TRBV7-8 and J is TRBJ2-2, with D perhaps given as TRBD1 or TRBD2 (5 bases each). V was pared by 2 bases and J by 5 bases, with 18 bases between. Germline CDR1 is SGHVS and CDR2 is FQNEAQ. There are 17 residues in the CDR3. The CDR3 protein is CASSLLDRGAGTGELFF. The CDR3 DNA sequence: TGTGCCAGCAGCTTACTCGACCGGGGCGCAGGAACCGGGGAGCTGTTTTTT.

This clonotype occurred many times. The rearrangement uses TRBV10-3 and TRBJ1-1; perhaps TRBD1 as D (6 bases). CDR3 size: 13 residues. V was trimmed by 5 bases and J by 3 bases, leaving 10 bases between them. Looked up from germline, CDR1 is ENHRY and CDR2 is SYGVKD. CDR3 in amino acids: CAISPKGDTEAFF. DNA of the CDR3: TGTGCCATCAGTCCGAAGGGGGACACTGAAGCTTTCTTT.

This clonotype occurred many times. The rearrangement links TRBV27 to TRBJ1-1; TRBD1 matches at 7 bases. The V gene end was trimmed by 5 bases and the J gene end by 3 bases; junction bases not matched to a gene: 6. CDR1 and CDR2 (germline): MNHEY, SMNVEV (reference sequence). The CDR3 sequence is 14 residues long. The CDR3 spells CASSDRAAYTEAFF. The CDR3 DNA reads as TGTGCCAGCAGTGACAGGGCCGCGTACACTGAAGCTTTCTTT.

This clonotype was detected ten times or more. The chain recombines TRBV6-2 or TRBV6-3 with TRBJ2-7, with D possibly being TRBD1 or TRBD2 (5 bases each). Germline assignment: CDR1 MNHEY and CDR2 SVGEGT. V was clipped by 8 bases and J by 2 bases, with 19 bases between them. The CDR3 loop spans 15 amino acids. CDR3 sequence: CASSLSGGRAYEQYF. Written as DNA, the CDR3 is TGTGCCAGCTCCTTATCCGGAGGCAGGGCCTACGAGCAGTACTTC.

This chain joins TRBV6-2 or TRBV6-3 and TRBJ2-7; TRBD2 might be the D (6 bases). The V end was cut by 7 bases, the J end by 3 bases, with 16 bases between. Germline loops: CDR1 MNHEY, CDR2 SVGEGT. This CDR3 has 14 residues. CDR3 in amino acids: CASTNSGLYYEQYF. The CDR3 DNA follows: TGTGCCAGCACCAACTCGGGACTCTACTACGAGCAGTACTTC.

This clonotype was counted between two and nine times. The chain recombines TRBV19 with TRBJ2-7, with D possibly TRBD2 on 5 matching bases. Germline CDR1 is LNHDA and CDR2 is SQIVND (reference sequence). The CDR3 is 15 residues long. V was clipped by 9 bases and J by 5 bases, with 23 bases between them. As DNA, the CDR3 is TGTGCCAGGAGGTGGCGGACTGTATGGATGAACGAGCAGTACTTC. Amino acids: CARRWRTVWMNEQYF.

This clonotype was seen many times. The chain couples TRBV2 to TRBJ2-2; the D is unclear. This CDR3 spans 13 amino acids. The V end was cut by 2 bases, the J end by 4 bases, with 5 bases between. Germline V lookup: CDR1 SNHLY, CDR2 FYNNEI. The CDR3 is CASSEMGTGELFF. DNA of the CDR3: TGTGCCAGCAGTGAAATGGGCACCGGGGAGCTGTTTTTT.

This clonotype was observed many times. The chain uses TRBV11-2 and TRBJ2-7, with TRBD1 matching over 7 bases. The CDR3 is 15 residues long. J was trimmed by 2 bases and V by 5 bases; bases with no gene match: 9. Germline CDR1 is SGHAT and CDR2 is FQNNGV. CDR3 in amino acids: CASSPRSTGTYEQYF. The DNA for the CDR3 is TGTGCCAGCAGCCCCAGATCGACAGGGACCTACGAGCAGTACTTC. Full variable domain (rest looked up from reference TRBV11-2 and TRBJ2-7): EAGVAQSPRYKIIEKRQSVAFWCNPISGHATLYWYQQILGQGPKLLIQFQNNGVVDDSQLPKDRFSAERLKGVDSTLKIQPAKLEDSAVYLCASSPRSTGTYEQYFGPGTRLTVT.

This clonotype appeared a few times. The chain joins TRBV19 to TRBJ2-7; D possibly matches TRBD1 or TRBD2 (5 bases each). This CDR3 is built from 15 residues. Trimming took off 5 bases at V and 2 bases at J, with 16 bases between the two ends. From germline, CDR1 is LNHDA and CDR2 SQIVND (reference sequence). CDR3 DNA sequence: TGTGCCAGTAGTGGACTCGGCAGGGCAACCTACGAGCAGTACTTC. This encodes CASSGLGRATYEQYF.

The V gene is TRBV11-2, the J gene TRBJ2-7; 12 bases agree with TRBD2. CDR1 SGHAT and CDR2 FQNNGV come from the germline V gene. The J segment lost 4 bases and the V segment lost 0 bases, leaving 7 bases of the junction unmatched. The CDR3 extends over 17 amino acids. CDR3 loop: CASSLEGGTSGSYEQYF. Here the CDR3 DNA reads TGTGCCAGCAGCTTAGAGGGGGGGACTAGCGGGTCTTACGAGCAGTACTTC.

This clonotype has ten or more counts. This chain connects TRBV28 to TRBJ2-7; D perhaps matches TRBD1 (5 bases). The CDR3 consists of 15 residues. CDR1 is MDHEN, CDR2 SYDVKM, per germline. Trimming pared 5 bases from V and 3 bases from J, leaving 17 bases between. CDR3 protein: CASSPDSKFIYEQYF. The DNA for the CDR3 is TGTGCCAGCAGTCCCGACAGCAAATTTATCTACGAGCAGTACTTC.

This clonotype was recorded many times. V and J are TRBV12-3 or TRBV12-4 and TRBJ2-5; maybe TRBD2 (5 bases). Trimming pared 7 bases from V and 1 base from J, leaving 13 bases between. This CDR3 spans 14 amino acids. Here the CDR3 reads CASTERAGQETQYF. CDR3 in DNA: TGTGCCAGCACGGAAAGGGCGGGCCAAGAGACCCAGTACTTC.

This clonotype was counted at least ten times. The CDR3 DNA reads as TGTGCCAGCAGTTTTGAGCGGGACGGCTCCTACGAGCAGTACTTC. Amino acid sequence: CASSFERDGSYEQYF. The rearrangement joins TRBV12-3 or TRBV12-4 to TRBJ2-7; 7 nucleotides match TRBD2. With V trimmed by 3 bases and J by 0 bases, 5 bases remained unmatched. This CDR3 has 15 residues.

At least ten counts were recorded for this clonotype. This chain connects TRBV15 to TRBJ1-2; D perhaps matches TRBD1 (6 bases). The germline V gene has CDR1 LNHNV and CDR2 YYDKDF (reference sequence). Between the trimmed V and J ends, which lost 3 bases and 6 bases, there was a span of 11 bases. CDR3 length: 13 residues. The CDR3 loop is CATSSKGGNGYTF. CDR3 bases: TGTGCCACCAGCAGTAAGGGGGGAAATGGCTACACCTTC.

This clonotype occurred many times. V and J are TRBV6-2 or TRBV6-3 and TRBJ1-2, with D unresolved. This CDR3 has 16 residues. V was cut by 2 bases and J by 7 bases, with 20 bases left in between. Germline V gene sequence: CDR1 MNHEY, CDR2 SVGEGT. The CDR3 region has the DNA TGTGCCAGCAGTTACGTCCACCCCGTGGGGAGGAGTGGCTACACCTTC. As protein: CASSYVHPVGRSGYTF.

This clonotype was detected many times. V gene TRBV12-3 or TRBV12-4 combines with J gene TRBJ1-5; 8 bases fit TRBD1. The CDR3 consists of 16 residues. The junction had 7 bases not matched to a gene; V was cut back by 6 bases and J by 0 bases. The CDR3 region has the DNA TGTGCCAGCAGCCATAGACAGGGGCCTAGCAATCAGCCCCAGCATTTT. This gives the protein CASSHRQGPSNQPQHF.

There are many counts of this clonotype. The J gene is TRBJ2-5, the V gene TRBV29-1; weak D call: TRBD2 (5 bases). Germline CDR1 SQVTM, CDR2 ANQGSEA. The ends were cut back, 4 bases at V and 5 bases at J, with 11 bases in the middle. The CDR3 totals 12 residues. The DNA of the CDR3 is TGCAGCGTTGTCTCCGGCGGGGAGACCCAGTACTTC. It specifies CSVVSGGETQYF.

This clonotype has ten or more counts. The rearrangement links TRBV5-1 to TRBJ2-7; D remains unclear. The CDR3 runs to 16 residues. Trimming shortened V by 0 bases and J by 0 bases, and 13 bases separated the two germline ends. In germline, CDR1 is SGHRS, CDR2 YFSETQ. The CDR3 is CASSLALRTVSYEQYF. CDR3 nucleotide sequence: TGCGCCAGCAGCTTGGCACTTCGGACGGTCTCCTACGAGCAGTACTTC.

The chain recombines TRBV3-1 with TRBJ1-1; TRBD1 is a possible D gene (5 bases). There are 13 residues in the CDR3. V dropped 1 base and J dropped 13 bases, with 16 bases sitting between them. Per germline, CDR1 LGHDT and CDR2 YNNKEL (reference sequence). The CDR3 is CASSQVSPTDRFF. Written as DNA, the CDR3 is TGTGCCAGCAGCCAAGTGTCCCCGACAGATCGTTTCTTT.